Listed here are 27 T cell receptor beta chains from one sample, sequenced in a study of blood T cell repertoires in COVID-19. Method: immunoSEQ multiplex PCR; TCRdb's copy keeps in-frame clones and lacks some. The sample shows about 80,000 clones, approximately 88% of them seen only once. Specimen: peripheral blood. The source is a woman of 80 years or more with acute or convalescent COVID-19.

This sequence joins TRBV4-2 and TRBJ1-4; 7 bases are a match to TRBD1. Per germline, CDR1 LGHNA and CDR2 YNFKEQ. There are 17 residues in the CDR3. Unmatched junction bases numbered 8, after V lost 4 bases and J lost 0 bases. CDR3 coding DNA: TGTGCCAGCAGCCCCAGGGGGGTAATTGCAACTAATGAAAAACTGTTTTTT. Translated, it gives CASSPRGVIATNEKLFF.

In DNA form, the CDR3 reads TGTGCCAGCAGCCGAACCGGGACAGGCCGGGGGGCCAACGTCCTGACTTTC. It translates to CASSRTGTGRGANVLTF. The chain is built from TRBV6-6 and TRBJ2-6, with TRBD1 identical over 8 bases. V shed 6 bases, J shed 4 bases, and the junction held 11 bases outside the gene matches. The germline CDR1 and CDR2 sequences are MNHNY and SVGAGI (reference sequence). The CDR3 spans 17 residues.

The chain is built from TRBV7-3 and TRBJ2-3; D is undetermined. Germline loops: CDR1 SGHTA, CDR2 FQGTGA. Deletions cut 4 bases from V and 3 bases from J, with 2 bases between. CDR3 length equals 11 residues. As DNA, the CDR3 is TGTGCCAGCAGCTCGACAGATACGCAGTATTTT. It codes for CASSSTDTQYF. The full variable domain, rest sourced from reference TRBV7-3 and TRBJ2-3, is GAGVSQTPSNKVTEKGKYVELRCDPISGHTALYWYRQSLGQGPEFLIYFQGTGAADDSGLPNDRFFAVRPEGSVSTLKIQRTERGDSAVYLCASSSTDTQYFGPGTRLTVL.

The rearrangement uses TRBV7-2 and TRBJ2-1; tentatively, D is TRBD2 (6 bases). The V and J ends lost 1 base and 10 bases respectively, with 14 bases between them. Germline V gene lookup returns CDR1 SGHTA and CDR2 FQGNSA. The CDR3 is 14 residues long. The CDR3 nucleotides are TGTGCCAGCAGCTTAGTGCTGACTAGAGGGGAGCAGTTCTTC. It specifies CASSLVLTRGEQFF. Complete variable domain (other parts from reference TRBV7-2 and TRBJ2-1): GAGVSQSPSNKVTEKGKDVELRCDPISGHTALYWYRQSLGQGLEFLIYFQGNSAPDKSGLPSDRFSAERTGGSVSTLTIQRTQQEDSAVYLCASSLVLTRGEQFFGPGTRLTVL.

The chain has TRBV6-5 and TRBJ1-1, with 7 bases fitting TRBD1. This CDR3 region has 14 residues. V was clipped by 4 bases and J by 2 bases; unmatched bases: 4. CDR1 is MNHEY, CDR2 SVGAGI, per germline. The CDR3 spells CASSWRGLNTEAFF. The DNA for the CDR3 is TGTGCCAGCAGTTGGAGGGGGCTTAACACTGAAGCTTTCTTT.

The rearrangement joins TRBV27 to TRBJ1-5; no definite D call. Trimming removed 5 bases from V and 8 bases from J, with 13 bases in between. In germline, CDR1 is MNHEY, CDR2 SMNVEV (reference sequence). CDR3 length equals 13 residues. The DNA for the CDR3 is TGTGCCAGCAGTGTTCGAGATCAGGAGCCCCAGCATTTT. This gives the protein CASSVRDQEPQHF.

The V and J genes are TRBV3-1 (or the pseudogene TRBV3-2) and TRBJ2-7; D gene unclear. V lost 4 bases, J lost 3 bases, and 10 bases lay in between. Germline V gives CDR1 LGHDT, CDR2 YNNKEL (reference sequence). The CDR3 is 13 amino acids. Written as DNA, the CDR3 is TGTGCCAGCAGCCTGTACGGAGACTACGAGCAGTACTTC. It codes for CASSLYGDYEQYF.

V gene TRBV7-8 combines with J gene TRBJ2-7; D call uncertain. The germline gives CDR1 SGHVS, CDR2 FQNEAQ. V was shortened by 0 bases and J by 4 bases, with 10 bases between the two germline ends. The CDR3 runs 14 residues. In nucleotides, the CDR3 is TGTGCCAGCAGCTTAGCAGGAGAGATATACGAGCAGTACTTC. Its translation: CASSLAGEIYEQYF.

The rearrangement uses TRBV2 and TRBJ1-2, with D tentatively TRBD1 (5 bases). The CDR3 is made up of 14 amino acids. Germline CDR1 is SNHLY and CDR2 is FYNNEI. V shed 4 bases and J shed 2 bases, with 11 bases lying between them. The CDR3 spells CASSAKQGNYGYTF. CDR3 DNA sequence: TGTGCCAGCAGTGCGAAGCAGGGCAACTATGGCTACACCTTC.

V gene TRBV27 combines with J gene TRBJ1-2, with D possibly TRBD1 on 5 matching bases. The CDR3 is 13 amino acids. In germline, CDR1 is MNHEY, CDR2 SMNVEV (reference sequence). With 4 bases removed from V and 8 bases from J, the gap between germline ends came to 14 bases. The CDR3 loop is CASSSPKGRGYTF. CDR3 nucleotide sequence: TGTGCCAGCAGTTCTCCGAAGGGGAGGGGCTACACCTTC.

This chain connects TRBV6-2 or TRBV6-3 to TRBJ1-3; D uncertain. Germline V gene sequence: CDR1 MNHEY, CDR2 SVGEGT. This CDR3 spans 13 amino acids. The V end lost 1 base, the J end lost 6 bases, and 7 bases lay between the germline ends. DNA of the CDR3: TGTGCCAGCAGTTACTTCGCGGAAAACACCATATATTTT. Its translation is CASSYFAENTIYF.

The J gene is TRBJ1-2, the V gene TRBV5-1; TRBD1 is a possible D gene (6 bases). V lost 4 bases and J lost 4, with 11 bases in between. Germline-derived CDR1 and CDR2 are SGHRS and YFSETQ. The CDR3 contains 13 residues. The CDR3 DNA reads TGCGCCAGCAGCGAGCGGACAGCCTATGGCTACACCTTC. Residues: CASSERTAYGYTF.

The chain couples TRBV4-2 to TRBJ1-2, with a weak D call TRBD1 (6 bases). The CDR3 has 15 amino acids. The germline V and J ends were trimmed by 1 base and 6 bases, with 15 bases remaining between them. Germline V gene lookup returns CDR1 LGHNA and CDR2 YNFKEQ. CDR3 protein: CASSQAHRTADGYTF. As DNA, the CDR3 is TGTGCCAGCAGCCAAGCACATCGGACAGCGGATGGCTACACCTTC.

The chain is built from TRBV6-6 and TRBJ2-7, with 9 bases that match TRBD1. CDR3 size: 15 residues. Germline values: CDR1 MNHNY, CDR2 SVGAGI (reference sequence). With V trimmed by 6 bases and J by 0 bases, 6 bases remained unmatched. CDR3 nucleotide sequence: TGTGCCAGCAGGAAACAGGGGGCGAGCTCCTACGAGCAGTACTTC. Encoded protein: CASRKQGASSYEQYF.

A single count supports this clone. This chain joins TRBV6-5 and TRBJ1-1; D possibly corresponds to TRBD1 (6 bases). CDR3 length: 13 residues. With 6 bases removed from V and 4 bases from J, the gap between germline ends came to 12 bases. Germline V gene lookup returns CDR1 MNHEY and CDR2 SVGAGI. The CDR3 protein is CASSPRTVTEAFF. CDR3 sequence (DNA): TGTGCCAGCAGCCCGAGGACAGTCACTGAAGCTTTCTTT.

This clone has just a few counts. The same CDR3 arises from other DNA sequences in this sample as well. The chain links TRBV18 to TRBJ2-3; D may be TRBD1 (6 bases). Trimming shortened V by 3 bases and J by 3 bases, and 7 bases separated the two germline ends. From germline, CDR1 is KGHSH and CDR2 LQKENI. This CDR3 is built from 13 residues. The CDR3 reads CASSPGTTDTQYF. The CDR3 bases are TGTGCCAGCTCACCTGGGACAACAGATACGCAGTATTTT.

CDR3 nucleotide sequence: TGTGCCAGCAGCCAGGAACAAAAGAATGAGCAGTTCTTC. It translates to CASSQEQKNEQFF. This chain connects TRBV7-2 to TRBJ2-1; unclear D gene. CDR1 and CDR2 (germline): SGHTA, FQGNSA. CDR3 length equals 13 residues. Trimming removed 5 bases from V and 7 bases from J, with 12 bases in between. Complete variable domain (other parts from reference TRBV7-2 and TRBJ2-1): GAGVSQSPSNKVTEKGKDVELRCDPISGHTALYWYRQSLGQGLEFLIYFQGNSAPDKSGLPSDRFSAERTGGSVSTLTIQRTQQEDSAVYLCASSQEQKNEQFFGPGTRLTVL.

This clone was seen once. The V gene is TRBV4-1, the J gene TRBJ2-1; 8 bases align to TRBD1. This CDR3 comprises 18 residues. Looked up from germline, CDR1 is MGHRA and CDR2 is YSYEKL. Trimming removed 0 bases from V and 4 bases from J; junction bases left unmatched: 11. The CDR3 DNA sequence: TGCGCCAGCAGCCAAGAGCCGGACAGGGTCCAAACATACAATGAGCAGTTCTTC. Residues: CASSQEPDRVQTYNEQFF.

V is TRBV5-1 and J is TRBJ2-2, with 9 bases that match TRBD2. After removal of 2 bases from V and 7 bases from J, the junction contained 6 bases not matched to a gene. The CDR3 is 15 amino acids. Germline V gene lookup returns CDR1 SGHRS and CDR2 YFSETQ. CDR3 in DNA: TGCGCCAGCAGCTTCCCTAGCGGGGACCACGGGGAGCTGTTTTTT. It yields the protein CASSFPSGDHGELFF.

The CDR3 is CASSGTPRGSYEQYF. CDR3 sequence (DNA): TGTGCCAGCAGTGGGACACCCCGAGGATCCTACGAGCAGTACTTC. The gene calls are TRBV2 and TRBJ2-7; tentative D call: TRBD1 (5 bases). Deletions cut 4 bases from V and 1 base from J, with 14 bases between. The CDR3 spans 15 residues. Germline V gene lookup returns CDR1 SNHLY and CDR2 FYNNEI.

The chain joins TRBV5-1 to TRBJ1-1; 7 bases align to TRBD1. CDR1 and CDR2 from the germline V gene are SGHRS and YFSETQ. The CDR3 contains 17 residues. V lost 0 bases, J lost 0 bases, and 8 bases stayed unmatched. The CDR3 bases are TGCGCCAGCAGCTTGGGACAGGGTGTACCCATGAACACTGAAGCTTTCTTT. It encodes CASSLGQGVPMNTEAFF.

The rearrangement uses TRBV19 and TRBJ1-1; the D is unclear. The CDR3 runs to 13 residues. CDR1 is LNHDA, CDR2 SQIVND, per germline (reference sequence). Trimming took 6 bases from V and 0 from J, leaving 8 bases between them. The DNA of the CDR3 is TGTGCCAGTAGCGCCGGGGTGAACACTGAAGCTTTCTTT. It translates to CASSAGVNTEAFF.

This clone was seen a single time. This chain uses TRBV6-2 or TRBV6-3 with TRBJ2-7, with a tentative D call TRBD2 (7 bases). The V end lost 2 bases, the J end lost 1 base, and 12 bases lay between the germline ends. Germline V gene sequence: CDR1 MNHEY, CDR2 SVGEGT. The CDR3 has 15 amino acids. The CDR3 coding sequence is TGTGCCAGCAGTTACCGGGGGGCTAATTCCTACGAGCAGTACTTC. Translating gives CASSYRGANSYEQYF.

This rearrangement joins TRBV15 to TRBJ1-5; possible D gene TRBD1, 6 bases. This CDR3 is built from 13 residues. Germline CDR1 reads LNHNV; CDR2 reads YYDKDF (reference sequence). Deletions cut 7 bases from V and 6 bases from J, with 13 bases between. The CDR3 nucleotides are TGTGCCACCACTCGGGGGGCTGGTCAGCCCCAGCATTTT. Translation: CATTRGAGQPQHF.

CDR3 bases: TGCAGCGTACACAGGGCTGGGAAGGAAAAACTGTTTTTT. Protein: CSVHRAGKEKLFF. The chain carries TRBV29-1 and TRBJ1-4; a possible D gene is TRBD1 (6 bases). The V end was cut by 6 bases, the J end by 8 bases, with 16 bases between. CDR1 SQVTM and CDR2 ANQGSEA come from the germline V gene. The CDR3 extends over 13 amino acids.

The genes are TRBV5-1 and TRBJ2-7; no reliable D call. Germline V lookup: CDR1 SGHRS, CDR2 YFSETQ. Trimming cost V 2 bases and J 5 bases, with 11 bases left between them. This CDR3 comprises 13 residues. This chain's CDR3 is CASSLQNPDEQYF. The CDR3 nucleotides are TGCGCCAGCAGCTTACAGAATCCTGACGAGCAGTACTTC.

CDR3 loop: CASSLRVDNYGYTF. The CDR3 DNA reads TGTGCCAGCAGCTTGCGGGTAGATAACTATGGCTACACCTTC. The rearrangement uses TRBV5-6 and TRBJ1-2; the D is unclear. Germline CDR1 reads SGHDT; CDR2 reads YYEEEE. This CDR3 has 14 residues. Trimming took 1 base from V and 1 from J, leaving 8 bases between them.